This T cell receptor beta chain derives from a study of graft-versus-host responses after intestinal transplantation. Overall study context: Recipients had transplants, and these were multivisceral, liver-intestinal, or isolated intestinal.

Regarding this clone: The antigen is unknown.

Produced via immunoSEQ multiplex PCR; TCRdb's table is partial and in-frame only. The sample holds 85,000 to 100,000 clones, 90% seen once. CDR1 is MGHRA and CDR2 is YSYEKL in the germline V gene. With 2 bases clipped from V and 4 bases from J, the junction kept 14 bases outside the gene matches. The CDR3 runs to 18 residues. The sample here was unstimulated CD4+ T cells sorted from spleen or lymph node cells, taken before intestinal transplant. The source is a human donor who received an intestinal transplant. This chain joins TRBV4-1 and TRBJ1-3, with TRBD1 matching over 7 bases. CDR3 amino acids: CASSQQHRQGFFGNTIYF. The CDR3 coding sequence is TGCGCCAGCAGCCAACAACACCGACAGGGTTTCTTCGGAAACACCATATATTTT.